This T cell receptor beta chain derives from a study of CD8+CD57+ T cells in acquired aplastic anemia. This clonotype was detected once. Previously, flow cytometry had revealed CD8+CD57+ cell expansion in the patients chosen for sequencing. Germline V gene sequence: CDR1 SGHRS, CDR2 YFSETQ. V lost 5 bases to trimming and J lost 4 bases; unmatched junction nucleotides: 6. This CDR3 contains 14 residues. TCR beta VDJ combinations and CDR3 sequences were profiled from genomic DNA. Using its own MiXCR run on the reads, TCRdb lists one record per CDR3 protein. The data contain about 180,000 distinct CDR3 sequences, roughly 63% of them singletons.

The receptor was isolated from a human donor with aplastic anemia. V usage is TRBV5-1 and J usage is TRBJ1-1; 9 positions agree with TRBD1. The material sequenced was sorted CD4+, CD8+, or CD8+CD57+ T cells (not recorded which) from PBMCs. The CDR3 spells CASSRRQGGTEAFF. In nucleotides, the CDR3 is TGCGCCAGCAGTCGACGACAGGGGGGCACTGAAGCTTTCTTT.